This TCR beta chain was profiled in a study of graft-versus-host responses after intestinal transplantation. At the level of the study: Once they had received anti-thymocyte globulin induction, all recipients took tacrolimus and steroids for approximately three years.

Study-level results: Early declines in HvG clones that occurred post-transplant were associated with peak circulating GvH clone levels.

In germline, CDR1 is MNHEY, CDR2 SMNVEV (reference sequence). This CDR3 is 17 amino acids long. The V end lost 4 bases, the J end lost 3 bases, and 21 bases lay between the germline ends. On this clone: Its cognate antigen is unknown.

The repertoire was sequenced with immunoSEQ multiplex PCR; TCRdb's copy has only in-frame clones and lacks some. The sample lists 35,000 to 45,000 clones, 90% to 95% seen once, with around 0.2% in the top ten. The sequencing here drew on unstimulated CD8+ T cells sorted from spleen or lymph node cells, taken before transplant. V usage is TRBV27 and J usage is TRBJ1-1; maybe TRBD1 (5 bases). This TCR was recovered from a human donor who was the organ donor for an intestinal transplant. The CDR3: CASSSLIGVGSHTEAFF. CDR3 nucleotide sequence: TGTGCCAGCAGTTCACTAATAGGGGTTGGGAGCCACACTGAAGCTTTCTTT.